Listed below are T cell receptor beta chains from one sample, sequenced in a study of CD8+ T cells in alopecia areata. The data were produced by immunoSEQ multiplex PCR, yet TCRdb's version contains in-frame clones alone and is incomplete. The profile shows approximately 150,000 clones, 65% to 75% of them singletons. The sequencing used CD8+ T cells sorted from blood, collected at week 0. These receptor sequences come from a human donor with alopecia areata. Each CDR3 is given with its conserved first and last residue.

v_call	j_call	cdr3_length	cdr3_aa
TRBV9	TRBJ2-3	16	CASSPPTQGGTDTQYF
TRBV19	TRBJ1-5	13	CASRRMYHQPQHF
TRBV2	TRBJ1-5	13	CASSYYSNQPQHF
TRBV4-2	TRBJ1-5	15	CASSQEGSANQPQHF
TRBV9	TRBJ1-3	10	CASSGNTIYF
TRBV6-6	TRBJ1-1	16	CASSYPTRGHETEAFF
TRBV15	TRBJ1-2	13	CATSTLDDYGYTF
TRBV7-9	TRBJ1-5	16	CASSGRDGGSNQPQHF
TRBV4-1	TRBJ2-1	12	CASSHDSPEQFF
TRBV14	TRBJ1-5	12	CASSQGGGPQHF
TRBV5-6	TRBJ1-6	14	CASSLGQGGSPLHF
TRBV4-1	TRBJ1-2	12	CASSQDSSGYTF
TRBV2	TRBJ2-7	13	CASSSGGAYEQYF
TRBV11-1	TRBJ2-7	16	CASSLNSGGYSYEQYF
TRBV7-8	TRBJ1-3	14	CASSLEGSGNTIYF
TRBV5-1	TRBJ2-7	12	CASLGGDYEQYF
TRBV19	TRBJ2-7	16	CASTPGAGQGWYEQYF
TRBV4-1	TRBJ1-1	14	CASSLYVGHKEAFF
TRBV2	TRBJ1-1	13	CASTRTGYTEAFF
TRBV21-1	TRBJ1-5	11	CASSSSGAQHF
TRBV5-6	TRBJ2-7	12	CASSSGLAGQYF
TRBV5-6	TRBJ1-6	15	CASSPLEGRGEPLHF
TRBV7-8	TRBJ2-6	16	CASSSIGASGANVLTF
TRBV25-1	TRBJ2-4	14	CASARGAGKNIQYF
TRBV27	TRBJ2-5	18	CASSLHAPESGYQETQYF
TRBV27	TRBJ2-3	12	CASSLRGDTQYF
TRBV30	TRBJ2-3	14	CAWSEGLAKDTQYF
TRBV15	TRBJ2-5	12	CATSRDVGTQYF
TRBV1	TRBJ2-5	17	CTSSQDPSGGAQETQYF
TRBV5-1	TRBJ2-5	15	CASRASGGPQETQYF
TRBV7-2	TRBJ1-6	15	CASSSHRGLRSPLHF
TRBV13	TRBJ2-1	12	CASSWESNEQFF
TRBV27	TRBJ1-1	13	CASQTGLGTEAFF
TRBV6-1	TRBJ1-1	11	CASMRDREAFF
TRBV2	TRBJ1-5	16	CASSGGSQGWNQPQHF
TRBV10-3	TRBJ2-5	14	CATTGTTRQETQYF
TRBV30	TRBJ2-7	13	CAWSVGVTYEQYF
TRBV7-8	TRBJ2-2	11	CASVRGGELFF
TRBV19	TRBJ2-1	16	CASSIPRREPYNEQFF
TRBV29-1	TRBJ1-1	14	CSVVTGGMNTEAFF
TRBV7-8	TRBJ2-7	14	CASSWDSITYEQYF
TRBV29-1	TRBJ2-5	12	CSVGADQETQYF
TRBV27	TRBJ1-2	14	CASGGAGSTYGYTF
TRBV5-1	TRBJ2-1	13	CASSLVAKNEQFF
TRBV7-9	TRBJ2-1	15	CASSFYDRGDNEQFF
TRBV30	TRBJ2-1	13	CAWSVVDYNEQFF
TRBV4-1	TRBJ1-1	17	CASSQHTYRGYNTEAFF
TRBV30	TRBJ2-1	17	CAWSDPGSGGFPYEQFF
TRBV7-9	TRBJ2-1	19	CASRTGSWSRGSSYNEQFF
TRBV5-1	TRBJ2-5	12	CASSRRGETQYF
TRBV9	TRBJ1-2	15	CASSHTRDRESGYTF
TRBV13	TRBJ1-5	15	CASSLAADGNQPQHF
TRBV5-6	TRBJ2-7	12	CASTHSTYPQYF
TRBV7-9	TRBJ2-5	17	CASSARPQPPGQETQYF
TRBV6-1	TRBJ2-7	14	CASSERSDAYEQYF